The 10 T cell receptor beta chains below were found in one sample sequenced in a study of cytomegalovirus exposure and HLA in healthy donors. The PCR employed 60 Vbeta primers together with 13 Jbeta primers. Generated by immunoSEQ multiplex PCR, the TCRdb table keeps only in-frame clones and is missing some. The sample carries around 50,000 clones, approximately 67% recorded once. The source material was PBMCs. All receptors derive from a man aged 30 to 39 in good health and CMV-seronegative.

This clone was seen just once. The chain has TRBV5-1 and TRBJ2-5; the match to TRBD2 covers 9 bases. The CDR3 runs 15 residues. Per germline, CDR1 SGHRS and CDR2 YFSETQ. V lost 0 bases and J lost 5; bases outside the gene matches: 5. The chain's CDR3 is CASSLVAGGPETQYF. The CDR3 DNA reads as TGCGCCAGCAGCTTGGTTGCGGGAGGGCCGGAGACCCAGTACTTC.

V gene TRBV6-6 combines with J gene TRBJ1-2, with D uncertain. CDR1 is MNHNY, CDR2 SVGAGI, per germline (reference sequence). This CDR3 has 15 residues. V lost 0 bases, J lost 0 bases, and 8 bases lay in between. The CDR3 DNA follows: TGTGCCAGCAGTTACTCCCCAGAAACTAACTATGGCTACACCTTC. It is translated as CASSYSPETNYGYTF.

J is TRBJ2-3 and V is TRBV7-6; 9 nucleotides line up with TRBD2. Looked up from germline, CDR1 is SGHVS and CDR2 is FNYEAQ. The CDR3 is 15 residues long. Trimming cost V 5 bases and J 5 bases; bases outside gene matches: 8. The CDR3 sequence is CASSILAGVGDTQYF. In DNA form, the CDR3 reads TGTGCCAGCAGCATCTTAGCGGGAGTAGGAGATACGCAGTATTTT.

The CDR3 DNA is TGTGCCAGCAGCTCATCAGGGGCCTACGAGCAGTACTTC. This gives the protein CASSSSGAYEQYF. The rearrangement links TRBV5-6 to TRBJ2-7; TRBD1 is a possible D gene (6 bases). The CDR3 runs 13 residues. Per the germline V gene, CDR1 is SGHDT and CDR2 is YYEEEE. Trimming left V 3 bases short and J 2 bases short, with 9 bases between.

The chain couples TRBV7-9 to TRBJ1-1; no firm D call. Trimming took off 6 bases at V and 1 base at J, with 15 bases between the two ends. The CDR3 length is 15 residues. The V gene's germline CDR1 is SEHNR and CDR2 FQNEAQ (reference sequence). CDR3 protein: CASRKVGLGNTEAFF. Written as DNA, the CDR3 is TGTGCCAGCAGAAAGGTGGGCCTGGGGAACACTGAAGCTTTCTTT.

The chain joins TRBV5-1 to TRBJ2-2; no clear D. The CDR3 covers 15 residues. V lost 2 bases and J 0 bases, leaving 8 bases between the germline ends. The germline V gene encodes CDR1 SGHRS and CDR2 YFSETQ. The CDR3 sequence is CASSFTRSNTGELFF. Here the CDR3 DNA reads TGCGCCAGCAGCTTCACAAGATCGAACACCGGGGAGCTGTTTTTT.

V and J are TRBV27 and TRBJ2-3; 11 positions match TRBD2. Germline V gene sequence: CDR1 MNHEY, CDR2 SMNVEV (reference sequence). With V trimmed by 5 bases and J by 9 bases, 7 bases remained unmatched. The CDR3 covers 14 residues. CDR3 sequence reads: CASSPVAGGPTQYF. The CDR3 DNA follows: TGTGCCAGCAGTCCGGTAGCGGGAGGGCCGACGCAGTATTTT.

The CDR3 coding sequence is TGCGCCAGCAGTGAAGGCCTAGCGGGAGTTTTTTCCGGGGAGCTGTTTTTT. It is translated as CASSEGLAGVFSGELFF. This chain connects TRBV10-1 to TRBJ2-2; TRBD2 aligns across 10 bases. Germline V gene sequence: CDR1 WNHNN, CDR2 SYGVQD (reference sequence). The CDR3 loop spans 17 amino acids. After removal of 3 bases from V and 6 bases from J, the junction contained 10 bases not matched to a gene.

CDR3: CASSSQTGLAGVLNEQFF. The CDR3 coding sequence is TGCGCCAGCAGCTCCCAAACCGGACTAGCGGGAGTTTTAAATGAGCAGTTCTTC. The V call is TRBV5-1, the J call TRBJ2-1, with TRBD2 identical over 13 bases. V shed 3 bases and J 7 bases; nucleotides not matched to a gene: 13. Germline CDR1 SGHRS, CDR2 YFSETQ. CDR3 length: 18 residues.

The chain couples TRBV6-5 to TRBJ2-7; a possible D gene is TRBD2 (7 bases). V shed 6 bases and J shed 6 bases, with 21 bases lying between them. The CDR3 has 15 amino acids. Per the germline V gene, CDR1 is MNHEY and CDR2 is SVGAGI. CDR3 loop: CASRPPRGGVTEQYF. For the CDR3, the DNA is TGTGCCAGCAGACCACCCCGCGGGGGCGTAACCGAGCAGTACTTC.